Listed here are 14 T cell receptor beta chains from one sample, sequenced in a study of blood T cell repertoires in COVID-19. Some clones are missing from TCRdb's copy, which holds only in-frame ones; the method was immunoSEQ multiplex PCR. The sample lists 200,000 to 250,000 clones, 80% to 85% occurring once. What was sequenced was peripheral blood. These receptors all come from a woman aged 55-70 years with acute or convalescent COVID-19.

This clone was seen just once. The J gene is TRBJ2-3, the V gene TRBV20-1, with 14 bases lining up with TRBD2. CDR3 length: 16 amino acids. V lost 3 bases and J lost 6; bases outside the gene matches: 8. From germline, CDR1 is DFQATT and CDR2 SNEGSKA (reference sequence). CDR3 region: CSASSGLAGDLDTQYF. The CDR3 bases are TGCAGTGCTAGTTCGGGACTAGCGGGGGATCTGGATACGCAGTATTTT.

This chain joins TRBV12-3 or TRBV12-4 and TRBJ1-3; TRBD1 matches 7 bases. With 5 bases clipped from V and 3 bases from J, the junction kept 1 base outside the gene matches. The CDR3 spans 13 residues. This CDR3 is CASSRDSGNTIYF. In DNA, the CDR3 is TGTGCCAGCAGTCGGGACAGTGGAAACACCATATATTTT.

CDR3 loop: CASRDRSGQGFYGYTF. The CDR3 region has the DNA TGTGCCAGCAGGGACAGATCGGGACAGGGCTTCTATGGCTACACCTTC. The V call is TRBV28, the J call TRBJ1-2, with 9 nucleotides matching TRBD1. The CDR3 length is 16 residues. CDR1 and CDR2 (germline): MDHEN, SYDVKM. Trimming removed 6 bases from V and 4 bases from J; junction bases left unmatched: 12.

The CDR3 DNA reads as TGTGCCAGCAGCGTAGCGACTAGCCCAGATACGCAGTATTTT. Translating gives CASSVATSPDTQYF. This chain links TRBV9 with TRBJ2-3, with 7 bases that match TRBD2. V shed 0 bases and J 4 bases; nucleotides not matched to a gene: 2. This CDR3 has 14 residues. Looked up from germline, CDR1 is SGDLS and CDR2 is YYNGEE.

The chain couples TRBV3-1 (or the pseudogene TRBV3-2) to TRBJ2-1, with TRBD2 matching over 9 bases. After removal of 4 bases from V and 7 bases from J, the junction contained 17 bases not matched to a gene. CDR1 is LGHDT and CDR2 is YNNKEL in the germline V gene (reference sequence). The CDR3 spans 18 residues. The CDR3 here is CASSPRSQAGGLGNEQFF. In DNA form, the CDR3 reads TGTGCCAGCAGCCCACGATCGCAAGCGGGGGGCCTCGGAAATGAGCAGTTCTTC.

V gene TRBV6-5 combines with J gene TRBJ2-1; a weak D match, TRBD1 (6 bases). CDR1 MNHEY and CDR2 SVGAGI come from the germline V gene. Trimming removed 8 bases at V and 10 bases at J, with 15 bases between. The CDR3 has 12 amino acids. This CDR3 reads CASAGTLREQFF. CDR3 DNA: TGTGCCAGCGCCGGGACACTTCGCGAGCAGTTCTTC.

The V and J genes are TRBV19 and TRBJ2-7, with D possibly being TRBD2 (6 bases). Germline CDR1 reads LNHDA; CDR2 reads SQIVND (reference sequence). The CDR3 covers 14 residues. V was cut by 3 bases and J by 3 bases, with 12 bases left in between. The CDR3 DNA reads as TGTGCCAGTAGTATTCGGGGAGGTGGCTACGAGCAGTACTTC. Translation: CASSIRGGGYEQYF.

This clone occurred once. Other nucleotide sequences in the sample specify the same CDR3. The chain combines TRBV30 with TRBJ1-2; D is unresolved. V lost 0 bases to trimming and J lost 0 bases, with 2 bases between them. The CDR3 loop spans 12 amino acids. CDR1 and CDR2 (germline): GTSNPN, SVGIG (reference sequence). In DNA form, the CDR3 reads TGTGCCTGGAGTGTCGCTAACTATGGCTACACCTTC. Translation gives CAWSVANYGYTF.

The chain combines TRBV19 with TRBJ2-3; 10 positions match TRBD1. Germline trimming cut 0 bases from V and 3 bases from J; bases unmatched to any gene: 6. CDR1 is LNHDA and CDR2 is SQIVND in the germline V gene (reference sequence). The CDR3 sequence is 17 residues long. In DNA, the CDR3 is TGTGCCAGTAGTATAGATCGCGGGACAGGGGCGACAGATACGCAGTATTTT. This encodes CASSIDRGTGATDTQYF.

The chain combines TRBV19 with TRBJ1-5; D ambiguous. The CDR3 contains 14 residues. CDR1 is LNHDA, CDR2 SQIVND, per germline (reference sequence). Trimming left V 3 bases short and J 2 bases short, with 8 bases between. The CDR3 nucleotides are TGTGCCAGTAGTATGAGGGAACGCAATCAGCCCCAGCATTTT. It is translated as CASSMRERNQPQHF.

This rearrangement joins TRBV5-4 to TRBJ1-4; D not resolved. The CDR3 has 16 amino acids. CDR1 is SGHNT, CDR2 YYREEE, per germline (reference sequence). V was trimmed by 3 bases and J by 4 bases, leaving 16 bases between them. CDR3 region: CASSSKGRGGNEKLFF. Written as DNA, the CDR3 is TGTGCCAGCAGCTCTAAAGGTCGGGGAGGTAATGAAAAACTGTTTTTT.

This chain connects TRBV4-1 to TRBJ1-6, with D perhaps matching TRBD1 (5 bases). CDR1 and CDR2 (germline): MGHRA, YSYEKL. V dropped 3 bases and J dropped 3 bases, with 9 bases sitting between them. This CDR3 spans 15 amino acids. The CDR3 reads CASSHLQDYNSPLHF. As DNA, the CDR3 is TGCGCCAGCAGCCACCTACAGGACTATAATTCACCCCTCCACTTT.

The chain uses TRBV18 and TRBJ2-1; D is possibly TRBD1 (6 bases). The germline V gene has CDR1 KGHSH and CDR2 LQKENI. The germline V and J ends were trimmed by 5 bases and 1 base, with 27 bases remaining between them. The CDR3 sequence is 20 residues long. CDR3 protein: CASSSGDGTIPFLSYNEQFF. Written as DNA, the CDR3 is TGTGCCAGCTCATCTGGAGACGGGACAATCCCTTTTTTGTCCTACAATGAGCAGTTCTTC.

This clone turned up a few times. This rearrangement joins TRBV5-8 to TRBJ1-5, with D maybe TRBD1 (5 bases). Trimming stripped 2 bases from V and 0 bases from J, with 9 bases between. CDR1 SGHTS and CDR2 YDEGEE come from the germline V gene. The CDR3 consists of 15 residues. The CDR3 region has the DNA TGTGCCAGCAGCTTACAGGTTTATAGCAATCAGCCCCAGCATTTT. This gives the protein CASSLQVYSNQPQHF. Full variable domain (remainder filled in from reference TRBV5-8 and TRBJ1-5): EAGVTQSPTHLIKTRGQQATLRCSPISGHTSVYWYQQALGLGLQFLLWYDEGEERNRGNFPPRFSGRQFPNYSSELNVNALELEDSALYLCASSLQVYSNQPQHFGDGTRLSIL.